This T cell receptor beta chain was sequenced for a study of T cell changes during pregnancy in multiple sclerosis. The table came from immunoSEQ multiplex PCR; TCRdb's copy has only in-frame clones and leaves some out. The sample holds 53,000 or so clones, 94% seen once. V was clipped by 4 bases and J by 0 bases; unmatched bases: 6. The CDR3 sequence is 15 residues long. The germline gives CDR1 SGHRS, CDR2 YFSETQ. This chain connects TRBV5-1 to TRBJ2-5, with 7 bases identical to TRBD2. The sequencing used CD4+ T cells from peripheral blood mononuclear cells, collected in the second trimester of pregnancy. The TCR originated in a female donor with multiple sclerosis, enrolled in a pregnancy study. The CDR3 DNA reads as TGCGCCAGCAGCCACGGGGGGTGGTACCAAGAGACCCAGTACTTC. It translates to CASSHGGWYQETQYF.